These 2 T cell receptor beta chains share one sample of origin, sequenced in a study of shared clonotypes between healthy human individuals. Profiling relied on immunoSEQ multiplex PCR, and the TCRdb table lists in-frame clones only, not all of them. The sample carries over 850,000 clones, roughly 74% recorded once. Source material: memory CD4+ T cells from PBMCs. Subset of the sample: CD45RA-negative fraction. These receptors came from a man between 18 and 35 years old in good health. Some clones in this sample may be carry-over from other donors' samples.

The chain has TRBV19 and TRBJ1-2; the D is unclear. Germline V lookup: CDR1 LNHDA, CDR2 SQIVND (reference sequence). With 5 bases removed from V and 2 bases from J, the gap between germline ends came to 15 bases. The CDR3 runs to 15 residues. CDR3 in amino acids: CASSPKVQRNYGYTF. The CDR3 coding sequence is TGTGCCAGTAGTCCCAAAGTACAGAGAAACTATGGCTACACCTTC.

The V and J genes are TRBV7-2 and TRBJ1-5, with D possibly being TRBD1 (6 bases). Per the germline V gene, CDR1 is SGHTA and CDR2 is FQGNSA. The germline V and J ends were trimmed by 5 bases and 1 base, with 9 bases remaining between them. This CDR3 is built from 14 residues. Here the CDR3 reads CASSKQGSNQPQHF. The CDR3 DNA reads TGTGCCAGCAGCAAGCAGGGGAGCAATCAGCCCCAGCATTTT.